The text below deals with one T cell receptor (beta chain). This sample is drawn from a study of OX40 agonist ivuxolimab in advanced cancers. About the research overall: Each dose-escalation patient presented with hepatocellular carcinoma, melanoma, renal cell or head and neck cancer. Among those enrolled, mean age was about 62 years (range 23 to 79) and about 79% were male.

V was trimmed by 2 bases and J by 1 base, leaving 5 bases between them. Germline CDR1 reads MNHNY; CDR2 reads SVGAGI (reference sequence). The CDR3 loop spans 14 amino acids. The data were produced by immunoSEQ multiplex PCR, yet TCRdb's version contains in-frame clones alone and is incomplete. The data show tens of thousands of clones, roughly 84% seen once. Baseline, cycle 4 day 1, and cycle 7 day 1 were the blood sampling points. The specimen was CD4+ or CD8+ T cells sorted from blood, collected in a trial of the OX40 agonist ivuxolimab. This sequence was found in an adult with an advanced solid tumor such as melanoma, head and neck, liver or kidney cancer. V and J are TRBV6-6 and TRBJ2-2; D is undetermined. The CDR3 DNA is TGTGCCAGCAGTTACAGCCGGAACACCGGGGAGCTGTTTTTT. Encoded protein: CASSYSRNTGELFF.